These T cell receptor beta chains were read from a single sample in a study of shared clonotypes between healthy human individuals. Using immunoSEQ multiplex PCR, the repertoire was profiled, and TCRdb retains in-frame clones only, with some absent. The table shows about 380,000 clones, with about 97% occurring only once. Sequenced input: memory CD8+ T cells sorted from blood. These receptors all stem from a man aged 25 to 40 in good health. The CDR3 runs from the conserved cysteine through the conserved F or W. The order of the fields is CDR3 DNA, CDR3 protein, J gene, D gene, clone size, V gene. The D gene is left open where the match is weak. Clone size is shown for a subset of rows, as once, few, many or a class of expanded clone.

CDR3 DNA: TGTGCCAGCAGCAGTGGGAGGTGGGCCTACAATGAGCAGTTCTTC
CDR3 protein: CASSSGRWAYNEQFF
J gene: TRBJ2-1
D gene: .
clone size: .
V gene: TRBV27

CDR3 DNA: TGTGCCAGTTGGGACGGGAGGGATAATGAGCAGTTCTTC
CDR3 protein: CASWDGRDNEQFF
J gene: TRBJ2-1
D gene: TRBD2
clone size: .
V gene: TRBV9

CDR3 DNA: TGTGCCAGCAGTCCCGGGACAGCTGCCTCAGACAACTATGGCTACACCTTC
CDR3 protein: CASSPGTAASDNYGYTF
J gene: TRBJ1-2
D gene: TRBD1
clone size: .
V gene: TRBV28

CDR3 DNA: TGTGCCAGCAGTAAACAGTCTATCACCTACGAGCAGTACTTC
CDR3 protein: CASSKQSITYEQYF
J gene: TRBJ2-7
D gene: .
clone size: .
V gene: TRBV27

CDR3 DNA: TGTGCCAGCAGCTTAGTGGAGGGTCGTTCACCCCTCCACTTT
CDR3 protein: CASSLVEGRSPLHF
J gene: TRBJ1-6
D gene: .
clone size: .
V gene: TRBV7-9

CDR3 DNA: TGTGCCAGCAGCGACGGGCTAGCAGGGCGAGAGACCCAGTACTTC
CDR3 protein: CASSDGLAGRETQYF
J gene: TRBJ2-5
D gene: .
clone size: .
V gene: TRBV9

CDR3 DNA: TGTGCCAGCAGTGGTGGCGCTCATCAGTTCTTC
CDR3 protein: CASSGGAHQFF
J gene: TRBJ2-1
D gene: .
clone size: .
V gene: TRBV2

CDR3 DNA: TGTGCCAGCAGTTACCTTTCCAGCACCGATGGCTACACCTTC
CDR3 protein: CASSYLSSTDGYTF
J gene: TRBJ1-2
D gene: .
clone size: once
V gene: TRBV6-6

CDR3 DNA: TGTGCCAGCAGATACGACAGCTCTGGGGCCAACGTCCTGACTTTC
CDR3 protein: CASRYDSSGANVLTF
J gene: TRBJ2-6
D gene: .
clone size: .
V gene: TRBV6-5

CDR3 DNA: TGTGCCAGCGGTTGGAGGGTCCAAGAGACCCAGTACTTC
CDR3 protein: CASGWRVQETQYF
J gene: TRBJ2-5
D gene: .
clone size: .
V gene: TRBV7-2

CDR3 DNA: TGTGCCAGTAGGGTCGACATCTCTGGAAACACCATATATTTT
CDR3 protein: CASRVDISGNTIYF
J gene: TRBJ1-3
D gene: .
clone size: .
V gene: TRBV19

CDR3 DNA: TGTGCCAGCAGAAACGACGGGTATCAGCCCCAGCATTTT
CDR3 protein: CASRNDGYQPQHF
J gene: TRBJ1-5
D gene: .
clone size: few
V gene: TRBV7-9

CDR3 DNA: TGTGCCAGCAGTTTAGAGGTAACGGGAGGAAACACCATATATTTT
CDR3 protein: CASSLEVTGGNTIYF
J gene: TRBJ1-3
D gene: .
clone size: .
V gene: TRBV28

CDR3 DNA: TGTGCCAGCAGTTTGCCGGGGGCGAATTACGAGCAGTACTTC
CDR3 protein: CASSLPGANYEQYF
J gene: TRBJ2-7
D gene: .
clone size: .
V gene: TRBV28

CDR3 DNA: TGCGCCAGCAGCCAAGAAGCAGGAGTGGACGAGCAGTACTTC
CDR3 protein: CASSQEAGVDEQYF
J gene: TRBJ2-7
D gene: .
clone size: .
V gene: TRBV4-1

CDR3 DNA: TGTGCCAGCGGGCGCAGCTATGGCTACACCTTC
CDR3 protein: CASGRSYGYTF
J gene: TRBJ1-2
D gene: .
clone size: .
V gene: TRBV5-6

CDR3 DNA: TGTGCCAGCAGCCGAATCTTGTCGACTAGCGGGAGTTACGAGCAGTACTTC
CDR3 protein: CASSRILSTSGSYEQYF
J gene: TRBJ2-7
D gene: TRBD2
clone size: .
V gene: TRBV5-6

CDR3 DNA: TGCGCCAGCAGCTTGGGACTCTACAATGAGCAGTTCTTC
CDR3 protein: CASSLGLYNEQFF
J gene: TRBJ2-1
D gene: .
clone size: once
V gene: TRBV5-1

CDR3 DNA: TGTGCCATCAGTAAAGATAGCAATCAGCCCCAGCATTTT
CDR3 protein: CAISKDSNQPQHF
J gene: TRBJ1-5
D gene: .
clone size: once
V gene: TRBV10-3

CDR3 DNA: TGTGCCAGCAGCCCCGGTGGAAGGGAAAACTATGGCTACACCTTC
CDR3 protein: CASSPGGRENYGYTF
J gene: TRBJ1-2
D gene: .
clone size: .
V gene: TRBV7-9

CDR3 DNA: TGTGCCAGCAGTTACGGTTCCGATATCTCTAACTATGGCTACACCTTC
CDR3 protein: CASSYGSDISNYGYTF
J gene: TRBJ1-2
D gene: .
clone size: .
V gene: TRBV6-5

CDR3 DNA: TGTGCCACCAGCAAGTGGGCGAACACTGAAGCTTTCTTT
CDR3 protein: CATSKWANTEAFF
J gene: TRBJ1-1
D gene: .
clone size: .
V gene: TRBV15

CDR3 DNA: TGTGCCAGCAACCTCAAGGGTTATGAGCAGTTCTTC
CDR3 protein: CASNLKGYEQFF
J gene: TRBJ2-1
D gene: .
clone size: .
V gene: TRBV28

CDR3 DNA: TGTGCCAGCAGCTTAGGCGCGAACACTGAAGCTTTCTTT
CDR3 protein: CASSLGANTEAFF
J gene: TRBJ1-1
D gene: .
clone size: .
V gene: TRBV7-3

CDR3 DNA: TGCGCCAGCAGCCCACTAGCGGGAGGCATCACCTACGAGCAGTACTTC
CDR3 protein: CASSPLAGGITYEQYF
J gene: TRBJ2-7
D gene: TRBD2
clone size: .
V gene: TRBV5-1

CDR3 DNA: TGTGCCAGCAGCCTCCGGACTAGCACCGAGCAGTACTTC
CDR3 protein: CASSLRTSTEQYF
J gene: TRBJ2-7
D gene: TRBD2
clone size: .
V gene: TRBV14

CDR3 DNA: TGTGCCAGTATGACCTTAGCGGGAATCACAGATACGCAGTATTTT
CDR3 protein: CASMTLAGITDTQYF
J gene: TRBJ2-3
D gene: TRBD2
clone size: .
V gene: TRBV28

CDR3 DNA: TGTGCCAGCAGCTTAGATGGGACTAGCGGGGTCAATGAGCAGTTCTTC
CDR3 protein: CASSLDGTSGVNEQFF
J gene: TRBJ2-1
D gene: TRBD2
clone size: once
V gene: TRBV7-2

CDR3 DNA: TGCAGCGCAGGAGAGGTCGAGCAGTACTTC
CDR3 protein: CSAGEVEQYF
J gene: TRBJ2-7
D gene: .
clone size: .
V gene: TRBV29-1

CDR3 DNA: TGTGCCGCATCGGGCACAGATACGCAGTATTTT
CDR3 protein: CAASGTDTQYF
J gene: TRBJ2-3
D gene: .
clone size: .
V gene: TRBV7-9

CDR3 DNA: TGTGCCAGCAGCTTATGGGACAGGGCCACAGATACGCAGTATTTT
CDR3 protein: CASSLWDRATDTQYF
J gene: TRBJ2-3
D gene: TRBD1
clone size: .
V gene: TRBV7-9

CDR3 DNA: TGCAGTGCACAGAGCTACGAGCAGTACTTC
CDR3 protein: CSAQSYEQYF
J gene: TRBJ2-7
D gene: .
clone size: .
V gene: TRBV20-1

CDR3 DNA: TGTGCCAGCAGCTTCGTACTAGCGGCCGAGCAGTTCTTC
CDR3 protein: CASSFVLAAEQFF
J gene: TRBJ2-1
D gene: TRBD2
clone size: .
V gene: TRBV7-2

CDR3 DNA: TGCGCCAGCAGTGACCGGACAGGGGGCTACAATGAGCAGTTCTTC
CDR3 protein: CASSDRTGGYNEQFF
J gene: TRBJ2-1
D gene: TRBD1
clone size: .
V gene: TRBV10-1

CDR3 DNA: TGTGCCAGCAGTCTCCACCACCGATATGGCTACACCTTC
CDR3 protein: CASSLHHRYGYTF
J gene: TRBJ1-2
D gene: .
clone size: few
V gene: TRBV27

CDR3 DNA: TGTGCCAGCATGGTTAGGGGGCTGGGAAACACCATATATTTT
CDR3 protein: CASMVRGLGNTIYF
J gene: TRBJ1-3
D gene: TRBD1
clone size: .
V gene: TRBV28

CDR3 DNA: TGTGCCAGCAGCTTAACATTGGACAGGCTGGTAAATGGCTACACCTTC
CDR3 protein: CASSLTLDRLVNGYTF
J gene: TRBJ1-2
D gene: TRBD1
clone size: .
V gene: TRBV7-9

CDR3 DNA: TGTGCCAGCTCACCAACAGGGACCTACGAGCAGTACTTC
CDR3 protein: CASSPTGTYEQYF
J gene: TRBJ2-7
D gene: .
clone size: .
V gene: TRBV18

CDR3 DNA: TGTGCCAGCAGTTACGAGGGAGGGAACACTGAAGCTTTCTTT
CDR3 protein: CASSYEGGNTEAFF
J gene: TRBJ1-1
D gene: .
clone size: .
V gene: TRBV6-6

CDR3 DNA: TGTGCCAGCAGCTTGAATCGAAGGCTAGCAACTATGACCGGGGAGCTGTTTTTT
CDR3 protein: CASSLNRRLATMTGELFF
J gene: TRBJ2-2
D gene: .
clone size: .
V gene: TRBV5-5

CDR3 DNA: TGTGCCAGCAGCTCGGCGTTTAACTATGGCTACACCTTC
CDR3 protein: CASSSAFNYGYTF
J gene: TRBJ1-2
D gene: .
clone size: .
V gene: TRBV11-2

CDR3 DNA: TGTGCCAGTAGCACTAGCGGGATTGGCTACGAGCAGTACTTC
CDR3 protein: CASSTSGIGYEQYF
J gene: TRBJ2-7
D gene: TRBD2
clone size: .
V gene: TRBV19

CDR3 DNA: TGCGCCAGCAGCCAAGACGAGGGGGCAGGGAAAGGCTACACCTTC
CDR3 protein: CASSQDEGAGKGYTF
J gene: TRBJ1-2
D gene: TRBD1
clone size: .
V gene: TRBV4-1

CDR3 DNA: TGTGCCAGCAGCTTAGCGACAGGCTCCTACGAGCAGTACTTC
CDR3 protein: CASSLATGSYEQYF
J gene: TRBJ2-7
D gene: .
clone size: .
V gene: TRBV7-6

CDR3 DNA: TGTGCCAGCAGCCCAGTTAGTGCGTCCGCAAGGGACAATGAGCAGTTCTTC
CDR3 protein: CASSPVSASARDNEQFF
J gene: TRBJ2-1
D gene: .
clone size: .
V gene: TRBV7-9

CDR3 DNA: TGCGCCAGCAGCTTGGACGACACTTCACCCCTCCACTTT
CDR3 protein: CASSLDDTSPLHF
J gene: TRBJ1-6
D gene: .
clone size: .
V gene: TRBV5-1

CDR3 DNA: TGTGCCAGCAGTTTTACTCCAGGGCTTAGGAACTATGGCTACACCTTC
CDR3 protein: CASSFTPGLRNYGYTF
J gene: TRBJ1-2
D gene: .
clone size: .
V gene: TRBV28

CDR3 DNA: TGTGCCATCAGTAAGGGGCCGGCCAAAAACATTCAGTACTTC
CDR3 protein: CAISKGPAKNIQYF
J gene: TRBJ2-4
D gene: .
clone size: .
V gene: TRBV10-3

CDR3 DNA: TGCGCCAGCAGCTTGGGGACAGGGGGCTACAATGAGCAGTTCTTC
CDR3 protein: CASSLGTGGYNEQFF
J gene: TRBJ2-1
D gene: TRBD1
clone size: .
V gene: TRBV5-1

CDR3 DNA: TGTGCCAGTAGTATGGTACAGGGCGGTTACGAGCAGTACTTC
CDR3 protein: CASSMVQGGYEQYF
J gene: TRBJ2-7
D gene: .
clone size: .
V gene: TRBV19

CDR3 DNA: TGTGCCAGCAGTTTCCTGGGACCAGGGGGCACTGAAGCTTTCTTT
CDR3 protein: CASSFLGPGGTEAFF
J gene: TRBJ1-1
D gene: TRBD1
clone size: .
V gene: TRBV28

CDR3 DNA: TGCGCCAGCAGCCAACCGGGAGGGAACACCGGGGAGCTGTTTTTT
CDR3 protein: CASSQPGGNTGELFF
J gene: TRBJ2-2
D gene: TRBD2
clone size: .
V gene: TRBV4-1

CDR3 DNA: TGCGCCAGCAGCCAAGACCCCAGGGGTAATGAGCAGTTCTTC
CDR3 protein: CASSQDPRGNEQFF
J gene: TRBJ2-1
D gene: .
clone size: .
V gene: TRBV4-1

CDR3 DNA: TGCACCAGCAGCCAAGATCGGAAAGGGGGTCACACTAAGGGAGGCTACACCTTC
CDR3 protein: CTSSQDRKGGHTKGGYTF
J gene: TRBJ1-2
D gene: .
clone size: .
V gene: TRBV1

CDR3 DNA: TGTGCCAGCAGCTTAGATCAGGGGGGGGTTGGGACCAAAAACATTCAGTACTTC
CDR3 protein: CASSLDQGGVGTKNIQYF
J gene: TRBJ2-4
D gene: .
clone size: .
V gene: TRBV11-2

CDR3 DNA: TGTGCCATCAGTGAGTCTGATAGTTGGGATACGCAGTATTTT
CDR3 protein: CAISESDSWDTQYF
J gene: TRBJ2-3
D gene: .
clone size: .
V gene: TRBV10-3

CDR3 DNA: TGCGCCAGCAGCTTGGACGCGGGATCTTTCAATGAGCAGTTCTTC
CDR3 protein: CASSLDAGSFNEQFF
J gene: TRBJ2-1
D gene: .
clone size: .
V gene: TRBV5-1

CDR3 DNA: TGTGGTGCGGGAGGAGGGTACACCGGGGAGCTGTTTTTT
CDR3 protein: CGAGGGYTGELFF
J gene: TRBJ2-2
D gene: TRBD2
clone size: .
V gene: TRBV7-9

CDR3 DNA: TGTGCCAGCAGTCTCTCGGGCGGGAGCTACGAGCAGTACTTC
CDR3 protein: CASSLSGGSYEQYF
J gene: TRBJ2-7
D gene: TRBD2
clone size: .
V gene: TRBV27

CDR3 DNA: TGCAGCGTTGAGGCGGCGGGCTCCTACGAGCAGTACTTC
CDR3 protein: CSVEAAGSYEQYF
J gene: TRBJ2-7
D gene: .
clone size: .
V gene: TRBV29-1